These 28 T cell receptor beta chains originate from one sample sequenced in a study of response to subunit inactivated influenza vaccine. TCRdb ran MiXCR on the RT-PCR reads and lists one entry per CDR3 protein. The sample yields 650,000 to 700,000 distinct CDR3 sequences, 15% to 19% seen once. The sample consisted of PBMCs from blood, taken approximately 12 days after vaccination. The receptors stem from a man aged 45-65 years who received an inactivated influenza vaccine.

The table lists this clonotype with a few counts. This chain links TRBV20-1 with TRBJ2-1; D unclear. The CDR3 has 14 amino acids. V was trimmed by 4 bases and J by 0 bases, leaving 10 bases between them. Per the germline V gene, CDR1 is DFQATT and CDR2 is SNEGSKA (reference sequence). The CDR3 DNA sequence: TGCAGTGCTAAGCCGACTTCCTCCTACAATGAGCAGTTCTTC. Translation gives CSAKPTSSYNEQFF.

This clonotype was picked up one time. This chain uses TRBV15 with TRBJ2-2; D perhaps matches TRBD2 (5 bases). V lost 0 bases to trimming and J lost 8 bases, with 16 bases between them. Germline V CDR1 and CDR2: LNHNV, YYDKDF (reference sequence). This CDR3 contains 16 residues. Here the CDR3 reads CATSRDGGTRLGELFF. CDR3 nucleotide sequence: TGTGCCACCAGCAGAGATGGAGGAACTAGGTTGGGGGAGCTGTTTTTT.

The table lists this clonotype with many counts. V and J are TRBV12-3 or TRBV12-4 and TRBJ2-7, with D tentatively TRBD1 (6 bases). Trimming took off 6 bases at V and 4 bases at J, with 16 bases between the two ends. This CDR3 region has 14 residues. CDR3 sequence (DNA): TGTGCCAGCAGCCCGGACAGCCTCCCGTACGAGCAGTACTTC. It codes for CASSPDSLPYEQYF.

This clonotype appeared many times. V and J are TRBV5-1 and TRBJ2-7; D ambiguous. The germline gives CDR1 SGHRS, CDR2 YFSETQ. Deletions cut 2 bases from V and 5 bases from J, with 8 bases between. This CDR3 comprises 12 residues. The CDR3 reads CASSFFGDEQYF. CDR3 DNA sequence: TGCGCCAGCAGCTTTTTCGGAGACGAGCAGTACTTC.

This clonotype occurred a few times. The chain couples TRBV12-3 or TRBV12-4 to TRBJ1-5; TRBD1 might be the D (5 bases). The CDR3 extends over 15 amino acids. The V end was cut by 1 base, the J end by 3 bases, with 10 bases between. This chain's CDR3 is CASSLEGNYNQPQHF. The DNA of the CDR3 is TGTGCCAGCAGTTTAGAGGGGAATTACAATCAGCCCCAGCATTTT.

The rearrangement links TRBV20-1 to TRBJ2-3, with 13 positions matching TRBD2. The germline V gene encodes CDR1 DFQATT and CDR2 SNEGSKA (reference sequence). The trim removed 3 bases at V and 2 bases at J, leaving 2 bases unmatched. The CDR3 extends over 15 amino acids. CDR3 in amino acids: CSARTSGRHTDTQYF. In DNA form, the CDR3 reads TGCAGTGCTAGGACTAGCGGGAGGCACACAGATACGCAGTATTTT.

The chain recombines TRBV4-3 with TRBJ2-3; the D gene is possibly TRBD2 (5 bases). V lost 4 bases and J lost 4, with 9 bases in between. Germline assignment: CDR1 LGHNA and CDR2 YSLEER. The CDR3 has 13 amino acids. CDR3 sequence reads: CASSRERADTQYF. The CDR3, as DNA: TGCGCCAGCAGCCGGGAGAGGGCAGATACGCAGTATTTT.

The J gene is TRBJ2-2, the V gene TRBV20-1; D not certain. V shed 2 bases and J shed 3 bases, with 1 base lying between them. This CDR3 has 11 amino acids. Germline V gene lookup returns CDR1 DFQATT and CDR2 SNEGSKA (reference sequence). CDR3 sequence reads: CSARYTGELFF. The CDR3 DNA reads as TGCAGTGCTAGATACACCGGGGAGCTGTTTTTT.

V gene TRBV11-1 combines with J gene TRBJ2-6; 15 bases map to TRBD2. The CDR3 sequence is 21 residues long. Trimming removed 3 bases from V and 2 bases from J; junction bases left unmatched: 11. The germline V gene has CDR1 SGHAT and CDR2 FQDESV (reference sequence). The CDR3 sequence: CASSFPRGTSGRPAGANVLTF. In DNA form, the CDR3 reads TGTGCCAGCAGCTTCCCCCGGGGGACTAGCGGGAGGCCCGCTGGGGCCAACGTCCTGACTTTC.

This chain connects TRBV5-1 to TRBJ2-1; 9 bases align to TRBD1. There are 15 residues in the CDR3. Germline lookup yields CDR1 SGHRS and CDR2 YFSETQ. V was pared by 0 bases and J by 6 bases, with 4 bases of the junction left unmatched. CDR3 coding DNA: TGCGCCAGCAGCTTGGTGGACAGGGGAATCAATGAGCAGTTCTTC. Residues: CASSLVDRGINEQFF.

In the case of this clonotype: A junction boundary mismatches the germline segment, possibly from a read error. The chain uses TRBV4-2 and TRBJ2-3; tentatively, D is TRBD1 (6 bases). The CDR3 runs 19 residues. Germline V CDR1 and CDR2: LGHNA, YNFKEQ. The chain's CDR3 is CDSSQFLSGIQGGADTQYF. The CDR3 nucleotides are TGTGACAGCAGCCAATTTCTCTCCGGGATACAGGGTGGGGCAGATACGCAGTATTTT.

CDR3: CATSPRQGSTEAFF. CDR3 DNA sequence: TGTGCCACCAGCCCCCGACAGGGTTCCACTGAAGCTTTCTTT. This chain connects TRBV15 to TRBJ1-1; TRBD1 matches at 7 bases. CDR3 size: 14 residues. Germline-derived CDR1 and CDR2 are LNHNV and YYDKDF (reference sequence). After removal of 5 bases from V and 4 bases from J, the junction contained 7 bases not matched to a gene.

Only a few counts were recorded for this clonotype. The chain employs TRBV4-3 and TRBJ1-5; 7 bases map to TRBD1. This CDR3 is 15 amino acids long. The germline V gene encodes CDR1 LGHNA and CDR2 YSLEER. J gave up 4 bases and V 0 bases, and 3 bases lay outside the gene matches. This chain's CDR3 is CASSQDLQGNQPQHF. In DNA, the CDR3 is TGCGCCAGCAGCCAAGATCTACAGGGGAATCAGCCCCAGCATTTT.

This clonotype was counted between two and nine times. J is TRBJ1-2 and V is TRBV6-1, with D possibly being TRBD1 (6 bases). The CDR3 runs to 17 residues. Looked up from germline, CDR1 is MNHNS and CDR2 is SASEGT. Trimming took 7 bases from V and 4 from J, leaving 25 bases between them. CDR3 loop: CASISNIRGGLGYGYTF. The CDR3 nucleotides read TGTGCCAGCATCTCTAATATCCGGGGGGGCTTGGGCTATGGCTACACCTTC.

This clonotype was picked up many times. The CDR3 DNA reads as TGCGCCAGCAGCTTGGATGGGAGAGATAATGAAAAACTGTTTTTT. It encodes CASSLDGRDNEKLFF. The V call is TRBV5-1, the J call TRBJ1-4; D not certain. The CDR3 has 15 amino acids. With 0 bases removed from V and 4 bases from J, the gap between germline ends came to 10 bases. Germline V gene data show CDR1 as SGHRS and CDR2 as YFSETQ.

This clonotype turned up a few times. This chain links TRBV20-1 with TRBJ2-1, with 11 nucleotides matching TRBD2. CDR3 length equals 15 residues. Germline V CDR1 and CDR2: DFQATT, SNEGSKA (reference sequence). The V segment lost 2 bases and the J segment 6 bases; nucleotides outside the gene matches: 6. The CDR3 loop reads CSARLLAGAPNEQFF. The CDR3, as DNA: TGCAGTGCTAGACTACTAGCGGGGGCCCCCAATGAGCAGTTCTTC.

The V gene is TRBV12-3 or TRBV12-4, the J gene TRBJ1-5, with D hard to call. V was pared by 6 bases and J by 2 bases, with 14 bases between. The CDR3 has 15 residues. The CDR3 region has the DNA TGTGCCAGCAGCATAATGAGTACGGGCAATCAGCCCCAGCATTTT. Translated: CASSIMSTGNQPQHF.

This chain uses TRBV5-5 with TRBJ2-1; D remains unclear. CDR1 SGHKS and CDR2 YYEKEE come from the germline V gene (reference sequence). The length of the CDR3 is 13 residues. V gave up 1 base and J gave up 4 bases, with 6 bases separating them. CDR3 region: CASSLWRYNEQFF. CDR3 DNA sequence: TGTGCCAGCAGCTTGTGGCGGTACAATGAGCAGTTCTTC.

The chain uses TRBV6-2 or TRBV6-3 and TRBJ2-1; TRBD2 matches 8 bases. With 2 bases clipped from V and 4 bases from J, the junction kept 10 bases outside the gene matches. The CDR3 runs to 17 residues. Germline V gene data show CDR1 as MNHEY and CDR2 as SVGEGT. DNA of the CDR3: TGTGCCAGCAGTTACAACCAGGGGACTAGGCGATACAATGAGCAGTTCTTC. Amino acids: CASSYNQGTRRYNEQFF.

The sample holds a few counts of this clonotype. This rearrangement joins TRBV7-2 to TRBJ2-2, with 8 positions matching TRBD2. Germline V lookup: CDR1 SGHTA, CDR2 FQGNSA. CDR3 length equals 16 residues. J gave up 1 base and V 5 bases, and 6 bases lay outside the gene matches. The CDR3 loop is CASSPGGPGNTGELFF. In DNA form, the CDR3 reads TGTGCCAGCAGCCCGGGAGGGCCGGGGAACACCGGGGAGCTGTTTTTT.

This clonotype was detected a few times. The chain employs TRBV18 and TRBJ2-3, with D possibly matching TRBD1 (5 bases). The CDR3 runs 17 residues. V lost 3 bases and J lost 1, with 17 bases in between. Germline V gene sequence: CDR1 KGHSH, CDR2 LQKENI. The CDR3 sequence is CASSPPGSQGRTDTQYF. The CDR3 nucleotides are TGTGCCAGCTCACCCCCCGGGTCGCAGGGCCGCACAGATACGCAGTATTTT.

The chain joins TRBV7-2 to TRBJ1-6, with D hard to call. The CDR3 has 11 residues. Trimming removed 7 bases at V and 6 bases at J, with 4 bases between. In germline, CDR1 is SGHTA, CDR2 FQGNSA. The CDR3 nucleotides read TGTGCCAGCACCCTTAATTCACCCCTCCACTTT. Encoded protein: CASTLNSPLHF. The full variable domain, rest sourced from reference TRBV7-2 and TRBJ1-6, is GAGVSQSPSNKVTEKGKDVELRCDPISGHTALYWYRQSLGQGLEFLIYFQGNSAPDKSGLPSDRFSAERTGGSVSTLTIQRTQQEDSAVYLCASTLNSPLHFGNGTRLTVT.

This clonotype was seen more than once but under ten times. The V and J genes are TRBV6-1 and TRBJ2-4; weak D call: TRBD2 (5 bases). In germline, CDR1 is MNHNS, CDR2 SASEGT. Trimming removed 4 bases from V and 8 bases from J, with 15 bases in between. This CDR3 comprises 14 residues. The CDR3, as DNA: TGTGCCAGCAGTGTAGGGAGATCCGACGACATTCAGTACTTC. Encoded protein: CASSVGRSDDIQYF.

This clonotype was observed a handful of times. This rearrangement joins TRBV28 to TRBJ2-1; D call uncertain. Germline V CDR1 and CDR2: MDHEN, SYDVKM. The CDR3 runs to 13 residues. Trimming took off 3 bases at V and 3 bases at J, with 6 bases between the two ends. CDR3: CASSFVYYNEQFF. CDR3 coding DNA: TGTGCCAGCAGTTTCGTATACTACAATGAGCAGTTCTTC.

This clonotype was observed many times. The rearrangement uses TRBV4-1 and TRBJ2-3; TRBD1 aligns across 7 bases. Germline V CDR1 and CDR2: MGHRA, YSYEKL. CDR3 length: 17 amino acids. The trim removed 2 bases at V and 3 bases at J, leaving 11 bases unmatched. The CDR3 bases are TGCGCCAGCAGCCAAATTACAGGGGACGTGGGTACAGATACGCAGTATTTT. Translation gives CASSQITGDVGTDTQYF.

This clonotype showed up many times. The chain has TRBV12-3 or TRBV12-4 and TRBJ2-3; 12 positions match TRBD2. With V trimmed by 5 bases and J by 1 base, 4 bases remained unmatched. The CDR3 contains 16 residues. The CDR3 here is CASSPLAGGGTDTQYF. CDR3 DNA: TGTGCCAGCAGTCCACTAGCGGGGGGTGGCACAGATACGCAGTATTTT.

This clonotype was found a few times. One junction end disagrees with the germline gene, perhaps due to a read error. This rearrangement joins TRBV6-2 or TRBV6-3 to TRBJ1-1; D unclear. Germline CDR1 MNHEY, CDR2 SVGEGT. The length of the CDR3 is 12 residues. The CDR3 DNA sequence: TGTGCCAGCAGTTACTCGACGGGAGGATTGAACTTT. Translation gives CASSYSTGGLNF.

This chain connects TRBV12-3 or TRBV12-4 to TRBJ2-5, with 11 bases lining up with TRBD2. V was pared by 5 bases and J by 1 base, with 3 bases of the junction left unmatched. The CDR3 has 15 residues. The CDR3 region is CASSAGTSGQETQYF. DNA for the CDR3: TGTGCCAGCAGTGCGGGGACTAGCGGCCAAGAGACCCAGTACTTC.